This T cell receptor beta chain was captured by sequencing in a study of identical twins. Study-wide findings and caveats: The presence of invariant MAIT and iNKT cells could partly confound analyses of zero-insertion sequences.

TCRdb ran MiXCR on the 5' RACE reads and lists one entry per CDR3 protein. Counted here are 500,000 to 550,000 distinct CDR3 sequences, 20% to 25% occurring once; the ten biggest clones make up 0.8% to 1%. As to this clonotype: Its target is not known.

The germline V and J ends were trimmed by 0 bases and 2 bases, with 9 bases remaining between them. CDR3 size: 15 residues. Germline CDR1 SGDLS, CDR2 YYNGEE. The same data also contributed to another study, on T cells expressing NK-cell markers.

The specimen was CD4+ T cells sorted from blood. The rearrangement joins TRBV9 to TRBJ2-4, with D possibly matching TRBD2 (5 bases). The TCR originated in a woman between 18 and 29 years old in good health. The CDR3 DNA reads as TGTGCCAGCAGCGTAGCTGGAGGAACCAAAAACATTCAGTACTTC. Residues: CASSVAGGTKNIQYF.